This TCR beta chain emerged from a study of T cell repertoires in cytomegalovirus infection. Background on the study: From public TCR beta signatures came an indication of both CMV infection and matching HLA type. Study observations and caveats: Clonotypes of TCR beta that were HLA-C-restricted and CMV-specific dominated the ex vivo response.

At least ten counts were recorded for this clonotype. The antigen is undetermined. MiXCR was run by TCRdb on the reads, yielding one entry per CDR3 protein. The data contain tens of thousands of distinct CDR3 sequences, 3% to 4.5% of them seen just once; the ten biggest clones take up roughly 22%. CDR3 length: 13 amino acids. Germline values: CDR1 SGHTA, CDR2 FQGNSA. Trimming cost V 1 base and J 6 bases, with 7 bases left between them. V is TRBV7-2 and J is TRBJ2-1, with no clear D. Sequenced material: PBMCs. The TCR originated in a human donor in good health (CMV status not recorded). Some clones in this sample may be carry-over from other donors' samples. CDR3 DNA: TGTGCCAGCAGCTTAGGCCCTAGCAATGAGCAGTTCTTC. Protein: CASSLGPSNEQFF.